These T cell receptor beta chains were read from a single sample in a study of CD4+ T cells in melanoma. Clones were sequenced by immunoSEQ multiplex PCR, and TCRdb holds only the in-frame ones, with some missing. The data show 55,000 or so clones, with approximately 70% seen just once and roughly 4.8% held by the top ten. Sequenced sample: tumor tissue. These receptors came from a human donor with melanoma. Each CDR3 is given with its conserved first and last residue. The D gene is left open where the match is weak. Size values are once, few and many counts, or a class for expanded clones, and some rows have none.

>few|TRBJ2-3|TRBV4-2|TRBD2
TGTGCCAGCAGCCAAGGGGATGGCGGGGGAGTGGATACGCAGTATTTT
CASSQGDGGGVDTQYF
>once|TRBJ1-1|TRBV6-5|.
TGTGCCAGCAGCCTAGGAGGAGGTCTGGTCACTGAAGCTTTCTTT
CASSLGGGLVTEAFF
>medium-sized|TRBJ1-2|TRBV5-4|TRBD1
TGTGCCAGCAGTCAGGCGGGACAGGGAGCTAACTATGGCTACACCTTC
CASSQAGQGANYGYTF
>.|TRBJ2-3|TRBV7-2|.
TGTGCCAGCAGCTTAGGACGCAGAAAGACAGATACGCAGTATTTT
CASSLGRRKTDTQYF
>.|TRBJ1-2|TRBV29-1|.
TGCAGCGTTGTAGCGGGGGCGCGTCATGGCTACACCTTC
CSVVAGARHGYTF
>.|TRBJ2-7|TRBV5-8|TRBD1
TGTGCCAGCAGCTCGTTATACAGGGGCTCCTACGAGCAGTACTTC
CASSSLYRGSYEQYF
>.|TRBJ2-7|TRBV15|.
TGTGCCACCAGCAGTTCCCGGAAGGGTTACGAGCAGTACTTC
CATSSSRKGYEQYF
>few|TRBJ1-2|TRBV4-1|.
TGCGCCAGCAGCCAAGTTTCAGGGCAATACTATGGCTACACCTTC
CASSQVSGQYYGYTF
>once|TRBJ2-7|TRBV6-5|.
TGTGCCAGCAGCTCGTGGCGGGCAGGGTCCTACGAGCAGTACTTC
CASSSWRAGSYEQYF
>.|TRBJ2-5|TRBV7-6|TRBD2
TGTGCCAGCAGCACACTAGCGGGGGATGAGACCCAGTACTTC
CASSTLAGDETQYF
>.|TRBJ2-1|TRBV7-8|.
TGTGCCAGCAGCTTAGATTTGGACTGGGGACTCTTAGCGAATGAGCAGTTCTTC
CASSLDLDWGLLANEQFF
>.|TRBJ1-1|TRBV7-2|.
TGTGCCAGCAGCTTAAGCCGAGGGAATGAAGCTTTCTTT
CASSLSRGNEAFF
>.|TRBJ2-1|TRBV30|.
TGTGCCTGGAGTCCCAATTACAATGAGCAGTTCTTC
CAWSPNYNEQFF
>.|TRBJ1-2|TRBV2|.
TGTGCCAGCAGTGAGTCGGGGAGAGGATATGGCTACACCTTC
CASSESGRGYGYTF
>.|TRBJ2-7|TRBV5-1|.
TGCGCCAGCAGCTTGGGCCTAGCACAGGGCTACGAGCAGTACTTC
CASSLGLAQGYEQYF
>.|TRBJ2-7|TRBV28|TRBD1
TGTGCCAGCAGCCCCCCGGACAGGGCCCACGAGCAGTACTTC
CASSPPDRAHEQYF
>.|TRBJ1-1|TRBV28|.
TGTGCCAGCAGCGACAGACCAATGAACACTGAAGCTTTCTTT
CASSDRPMNTEAFF
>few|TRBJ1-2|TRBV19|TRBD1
TGTGCCAGTAGGAATAGGGACAGGGCCTATGGCTACACCTTC
CASRNRDRAYGYTF
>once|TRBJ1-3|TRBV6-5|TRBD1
TGTGCCAGCAGTCATAACAGGGGAACGGGAAACACCATATATTTT
CASSHNRGTGNTIYF
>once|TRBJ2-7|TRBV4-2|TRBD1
TGTGCCAGCAGCCAAGTTGCCAGGGGGAATCCCCCTAAATTCTACGAGCAGTACTTC
CASSQVARGNPPKFYEQYF
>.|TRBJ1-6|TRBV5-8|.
TGTGCCAGCAGACTGGGGACCGCGGATAATTCACCCCTCCACTTT
CASRLGTADNSPLHF
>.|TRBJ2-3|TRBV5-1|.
TGCGCCAGCAGCTTTCGGGGGGGGACAGTTACAGATACGCAGTATTTT
CASSFRGGTVTDTQYF
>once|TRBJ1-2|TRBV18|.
TGTGCCAGCTCACCACAGGGGGTAGCTAACTATGGCTACACCTTC
CASSPQGVANYGYTF
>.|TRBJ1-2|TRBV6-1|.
TGTGCCACTATGACCGTTGGCTACACCTTC
CATMTVGYTF
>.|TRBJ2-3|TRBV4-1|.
TGCGCCAGCAGCCAAGCCCCTATCGGAGATACGCAGTATTTT
CASSQAPIGDTQYF